The subject of this entry is one T cell receptor (beta chain). Germline values: CDR1 MNHEY, CDR2 SMNVEV (reference sequence). Trimming left V 0 bases short and J 4 bases short, with 8 bases between. CDR3 length: 14 amino acids. This sample was taken from a study of T cell changes during pregnancy in multiple sclerosis. Profiled with immunoSEQ multiplex PCR; TCRdb holds only in-frame clones, not every one. In the table there are 60,000 to 90,000 clones, approximately 91% of which are singletons. Specimen: peripheral blood, collected before pregnancy. The V call is TRBV27, the J call TRBJ2-3; D unresolved. The sequence came from a female donor with multiple sclerosis, enrolled in a pregnancy study. The CDR3 coding sequence is TGTGCCAGCAGTTTATCCCCTAGTCCAGATACGCAGTATTTT. Its protein is CASSLSPSPDTQYF.